The 14 T cell receptor beta chains listed next were all sequenced from one sample in a study of blood T cells in healthy people across ages. It was with a sample-barcoded 5' primer and a J-beta primer mix that a second PCR of about 6 to 12 cycles was run. TCRdb passed the 5' RACE reads through MiXCR, listing each CDR3 protein once. The sample includes hundreds of thousands of distinct CDR3 sequences, 32% of them seen just once. The source material was blood. These receptors were taken from a woman older than 75 in good health.

The J gene is TRBJ1-2, the V gene TRBV7-9; tentatively, D is TRBD1 (6 bases). Germline CDR1 is SEHNR and CDR2 is FQNEAQ (reference sequence). The CDR3 contains 15 residues. Trimming left V 5 bases short and J 0 bases short, with 13 bases between. CDR3 in DNA: TGTGCCAGCAGCGTAGGGGGAGCTACTAACTATGGCTACACCTTC. Amino acids: CASSVGGATNYGYTF.

This chain links TRBV20-1 with TRBJ1-2, with D unclear. Germline V gives CDR1 DFQATT, CDR2 SNEGSKA (reference sequence). Trimming shortened V by 5 bases and J by 2 bases, and 12 bases separated the two germline ends. This CDR3 comprises 13 residues. This CDR3 reads CSAPNFSNYGYTF. Here the CDR3 DNA reads TGCAGTGCTCCGAATTTCTCAAACTATGGCTACACCTTC.

V is TRBV18 and J is TRBJ2-7, with D perhaps matching TRBD2 (6 bases). The J call may be faulty, since TRBJ2-5 better matches the DNA end. From germline, CDR1 is KGHSH and CDR2 LQKENI. The CDR3 sequence is 14 residues long. CDR3 region: CASTGLLSQETQYF. The CDR3 nucleotides read TGTGCCAGCACGGGACTCCTTAGCCAGGAGACCCAGTACTTC.

In the case of this clonotype: This may be a read error: a much more frequent sequence differs by one nucleotide. This chain joins TRBV6-1 and TRBJ2-3, with D tentatively TRBD2 (5 bases). The CDR3 is 15 residues long. Germline V gene data show CDR1 as MNHNS and CDR2 as SASEGT. In DNA, the CDR3 is TGTGCCAACAGTGAAGAGGGTAGAGGGACAGATACGCAGTATTTT. Protein: CANSEEGRGTDTQYF.

This clonotype was seen repeatedly, ten times or more. The V and J genes are TRBV7-2 and TRBJ2-5; D remains ambiguous. The germline V gene has CDR1 SGHTA and CDR2 FQGNSA. The CDR3 covers 15 residues. V lost 5 bases, J lost 5 bases, and 18 bases lay in between. CDR3 sequence: CASSPRPRSRETQYF. The DNA for the CDR3 is TGTGCCAGCAGCCCCCGACCGAGGAGTCGTGAGACCCAGTACTTC.

This clonotype was seen a handful of times. A read error may be the cause here, since a much bigger clone is one base away. The chain recombines TRBV4-2 with TRBJ2-7; D possibly uses TRBD1 or TRBD2 (5 bases each). V lost 0 bases to trimming and J lost 7 bases, with 13 bases between them. The CDR3 has 14 amino acids. CDR1 is LGHNA, CDR2 YNFKEQ, per germline. Here the CDR3 DNA reads TGTGCCAGCAGCCAAGATCCCTCGGGGCATGAGCAGTACTTC. The encoded protein is CASSQDPSGHEQYF.

Regarding this clonotype: A much more abundant neighbour one base away suggests this may be a read error. The chain employs TRBV7-9 and TRBJ2-1, with TRBD2 as a possible D gene (6 bases). The CDR3 has 16 residues. CDR1 SEHNR and CDR2 FQNEAQ come from the germline V gene (reference sequence). CDR3 loop: CACSFDGTPGYNEQFF. CDR3 nucleotide sequence: TGTGCCTGCAGTTTCGACGGGACTCCCGGCTACAATGAGCAGTTCTTC.

This rearrangement joins TRBV29-1 to TRBJ1-1; no clear D gene. Germline V CDR1 and CDR2: SQVTM, ANQGSEA. The CDR3 consists of 12 residues. V was pared by 4 bases and J by 4 bases, with 10 bases between. CDR3 amino acids: CSVGSPGTEAFF. Here the CDR3 DNA reads TGCAGCGTTGGCTCCCCGGGCACTGAAGCTTTCTTT.

The chain carries TRBV23-1 and TRBJ1-1, with 10 bases matching TRBD1. TRBV23-1 is filed as an ORF, its function uncertain. The CDR3 totals 15 residues. After removal of 3 bases from V and 5 bases from J, the junction contained 6 bases not matched to a gene. The CDR3 sequence is CASSHSTGGRTEAFF. The CDR3 DNA reads as TGCGCCAGCAGTCACTCGACAGGGGGCAGGACTGAAGCTTTCTTT.

This chain links TRBV20-1 with TRBJ2-7; TRBD1 might be the D (5 bases). The germline V gene has CDR1 DFQATT and CDR2 SNEGSKA (reference sequence). The V end lost 4 bases, the J end lost 2 bases, and 6 bases lay between the germline ends. The CDR3 covers 11 residues. CDR3 nucleotides: TGCAGTGCTACGGACACCTACGAGCAGTACTTC. Protein: CSATDTYEQYF.

There are a few counts of this clonotype. The CDR3 DNA reads as TGTGCCAGCAGCCATCTAGAGAGCTCCTACAATGAGCAGTACTTC. Its translation is CASSHLESSYNEQYF. V usage is TRBV7-6 and J usage is TRBJ2-1; D unresolved. Matching the DNA end better, TRBJ2-7 makes the J call doubtful. The CDR3 is made up of 15 amino acids. Germline assignment: CDR1 SGHVS and CDR2 FNYEAQ.

V and J are TRBV12-3 or TRBV12-4 and TRBJ2-7; 11 bases are a match to TRBD2. The CDR3 extends over 15 amino acids. The V segment lost 6 bases and the J segment 5 bases; nucleotides outside the gene matches: 9. CDR3 residues: CASSWSLAGDHEQYF. DNA of the CDR3: TGTGCCAGCAGCTGGTCACTAGCGGGAGACCACGAGCAGTACTTC.

V and J are TRBV5-6 and TRBJ2-1; unclear D gene. The V gene's germline CDR1 is SGHDT and CDR2 YYEEEE. The CDR3 has 15 residues. The V gene lost 0 bases and the J gene lost 8 bases, with 15 bases spanning the gap. CDR3 sequence (DNA): TGTGCCAGCAGCTTGGCCAACAAGCCCTGGGATGAGCAGTTCTTC. The encoded protein is CASSLANKPWDEQFF.

This clonotype has a count of ten or more. The V call is TRBV28, the J call TRBJ1-2; possibly TRBD1 for D (5 bases). This CDR3 is 12 amino acids long. The germline CDR1 and CDR2 sequences are MDHEN and SYDVKM. V lost 2 bases to trimming and J lost 5 bases, with 6 bases between them. CDR3 sequence reads: CASSLPGYGYTF. The CDR3 DNA reads TGTGCCAGCAGTTTACCAGGGTATGGCTACACCTTC.